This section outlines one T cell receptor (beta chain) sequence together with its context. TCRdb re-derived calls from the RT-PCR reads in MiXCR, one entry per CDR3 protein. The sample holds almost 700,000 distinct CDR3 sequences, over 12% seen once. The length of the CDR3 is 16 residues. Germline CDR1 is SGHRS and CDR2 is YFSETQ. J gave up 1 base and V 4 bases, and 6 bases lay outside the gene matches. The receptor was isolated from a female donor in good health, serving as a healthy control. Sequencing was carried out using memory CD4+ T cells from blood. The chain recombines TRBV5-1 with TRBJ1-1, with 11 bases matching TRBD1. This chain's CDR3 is CASSPGQGEANTEAFF. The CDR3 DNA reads TGCGCCAGCAGCCCGGGACAGGGGGAGGCGAACACTGAAGCTTTCTTT.